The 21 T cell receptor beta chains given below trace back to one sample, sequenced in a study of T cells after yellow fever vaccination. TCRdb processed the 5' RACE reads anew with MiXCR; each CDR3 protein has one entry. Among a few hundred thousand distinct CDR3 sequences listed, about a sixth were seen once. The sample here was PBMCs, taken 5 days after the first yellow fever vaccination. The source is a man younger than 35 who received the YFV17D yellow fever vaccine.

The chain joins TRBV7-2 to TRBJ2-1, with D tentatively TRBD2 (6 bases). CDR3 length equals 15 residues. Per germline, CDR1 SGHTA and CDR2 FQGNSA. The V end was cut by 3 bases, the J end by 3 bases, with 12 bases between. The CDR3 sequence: CASSFTSGDYNEQFF. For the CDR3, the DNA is TGTGCCAGCAGCTTTACTTCGGGGGACTACAATGAGCAGTTCTTC.

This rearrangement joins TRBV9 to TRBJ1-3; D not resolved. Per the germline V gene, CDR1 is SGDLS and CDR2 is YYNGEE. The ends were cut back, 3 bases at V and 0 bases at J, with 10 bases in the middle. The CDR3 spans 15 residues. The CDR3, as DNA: TGTGCCAGCAGCGAAAGGGCTAACTCTGGAAACACCATATATTTT. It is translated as CASSERANSGNTIYF.

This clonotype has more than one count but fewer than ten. The CDR3 sequence is CASSYYRGTGNTIYF. The CDR3 DNA reads TGTGCCAGCAGCTATTACAGGGGAACTGGAAACACCATATATTTT. The chain has TRBV7-8 and TRBJ1-3; TRBD1 agrees at 7 bases. V dropped 4 bases and J dropped 2; count of bases not matched to a gene: 5. This CDR3 comprises 15 residues. Germline V CDR1 and CDR2: SGHVS, FQNEAQ.

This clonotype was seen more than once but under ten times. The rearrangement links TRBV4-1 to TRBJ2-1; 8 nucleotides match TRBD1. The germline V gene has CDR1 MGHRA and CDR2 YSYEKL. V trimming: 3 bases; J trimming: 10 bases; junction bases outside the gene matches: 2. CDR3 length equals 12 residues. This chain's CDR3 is CASSHGTGEQFF. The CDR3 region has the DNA TGCGCCAGCAGCCACGGGACAGGCGAGCAGTTCTTC.

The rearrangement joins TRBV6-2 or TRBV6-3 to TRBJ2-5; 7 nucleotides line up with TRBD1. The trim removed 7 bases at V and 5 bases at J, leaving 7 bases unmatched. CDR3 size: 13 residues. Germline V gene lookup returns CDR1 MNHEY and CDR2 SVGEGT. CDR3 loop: CASTTGEWETQYF. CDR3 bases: TGTGCCAGCACCACAGGGGAGTGGGAGACCCAGTACTTC.

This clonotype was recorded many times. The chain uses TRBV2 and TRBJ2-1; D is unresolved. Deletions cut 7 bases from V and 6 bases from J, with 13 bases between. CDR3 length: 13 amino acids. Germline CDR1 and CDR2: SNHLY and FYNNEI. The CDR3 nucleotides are TGTGCCAGCACGGCGACTCCCATCAATGAGCAGTTCTTC. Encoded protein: CASTATPINEQFF.

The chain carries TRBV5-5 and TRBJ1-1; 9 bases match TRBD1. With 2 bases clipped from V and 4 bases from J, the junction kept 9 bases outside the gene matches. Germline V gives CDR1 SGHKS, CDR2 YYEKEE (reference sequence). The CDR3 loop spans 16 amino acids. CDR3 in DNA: TGTGCCAGCAGCTTTATTACAGGGGGCATGGGCACTGAAGCTTTCTTT. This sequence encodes CASSFITGGMGTEAFF.

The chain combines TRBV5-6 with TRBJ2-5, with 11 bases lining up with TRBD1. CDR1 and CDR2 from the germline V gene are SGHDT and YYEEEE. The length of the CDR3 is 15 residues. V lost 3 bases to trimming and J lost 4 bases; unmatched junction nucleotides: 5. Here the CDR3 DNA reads TGTGCCAGCAGCTCGGGACAGGGGGAGGGAGAGACCCAGTACTTC. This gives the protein CASSSGQGEGETQYF. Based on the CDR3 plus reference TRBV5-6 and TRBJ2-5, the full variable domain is DAGVTQSPTHLIKTRGQQVTLRCSPKSGHDTVSWYQQALGQGPQFIFQYYEEEERQRGNFPDRFSGHQFPNYSSELNVNALLLGDSALYLCASSSGQGEGETQYFGPGTRLLVL.

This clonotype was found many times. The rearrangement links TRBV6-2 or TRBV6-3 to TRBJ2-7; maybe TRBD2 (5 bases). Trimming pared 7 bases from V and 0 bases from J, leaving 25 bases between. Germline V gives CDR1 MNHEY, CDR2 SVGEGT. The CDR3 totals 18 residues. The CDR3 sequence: CASTRPTYGVWSSYEQYF. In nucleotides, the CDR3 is TGTGCCAGCACCCGACCTACGTACGGGGTGTGGTCCTCCTACGAGCAGTACTTC.

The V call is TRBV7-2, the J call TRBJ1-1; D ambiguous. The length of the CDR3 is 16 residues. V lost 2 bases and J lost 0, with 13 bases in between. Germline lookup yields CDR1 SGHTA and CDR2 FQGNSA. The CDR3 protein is CASSLRSRALNTEAFF. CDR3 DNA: TGTGCCAGCAGCTTACGATCACGAGCCCTGAACACTGAAGCTTTCTTT. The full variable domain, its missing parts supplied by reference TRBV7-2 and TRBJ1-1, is GAGVSQSPSNKVTEKGKDVELRCDPISGHTALYWYRQSLGQGLEFLIYFQGNSAPDKSGLPSDRFSAERTGGSVSTLTIQRTQQEDSAVYLCASSLRSRALNTEAFFGQGTRLTVV.

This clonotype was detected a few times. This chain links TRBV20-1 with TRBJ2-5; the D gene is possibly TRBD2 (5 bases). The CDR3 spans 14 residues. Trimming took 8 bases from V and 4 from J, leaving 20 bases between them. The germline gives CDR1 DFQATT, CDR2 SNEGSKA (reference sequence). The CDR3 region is CSPPPAGFLETQYF. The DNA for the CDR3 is TGCAGTCCACCCCCGGCGGGTTTCCTAGAGACCCAGTACTTC.

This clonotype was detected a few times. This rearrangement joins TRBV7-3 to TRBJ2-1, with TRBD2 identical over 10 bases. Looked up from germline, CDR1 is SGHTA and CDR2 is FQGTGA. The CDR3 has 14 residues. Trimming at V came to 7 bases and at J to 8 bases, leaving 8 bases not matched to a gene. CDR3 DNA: TGTGCCAGCAAGAGCGGGGGGGCGAGCGATGAGCAGTTCTTC. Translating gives CASKSGGASDEQFF.

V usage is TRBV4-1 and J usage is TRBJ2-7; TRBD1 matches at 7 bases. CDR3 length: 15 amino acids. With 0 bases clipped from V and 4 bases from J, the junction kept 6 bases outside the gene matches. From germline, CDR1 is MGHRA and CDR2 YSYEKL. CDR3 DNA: TGCGCCAGCAGCCAAGAGTCAGGGGGTTGGTACGAGCAGTACTTC. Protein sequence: CASSQESGGWYEQYF.

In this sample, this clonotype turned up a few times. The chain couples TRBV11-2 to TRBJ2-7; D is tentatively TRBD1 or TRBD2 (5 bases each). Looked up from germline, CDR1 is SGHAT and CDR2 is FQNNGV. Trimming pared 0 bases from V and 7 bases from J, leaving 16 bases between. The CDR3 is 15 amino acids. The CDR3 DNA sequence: TGTGCCAGCAGCTTAGAGCAAGGGGAGAGGAGGGAGCAGTACTTC. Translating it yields CASSLEQGERREQYF.

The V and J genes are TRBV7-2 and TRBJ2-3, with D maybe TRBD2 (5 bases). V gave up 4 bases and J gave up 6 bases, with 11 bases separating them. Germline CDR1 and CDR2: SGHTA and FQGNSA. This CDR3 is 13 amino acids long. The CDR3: CASSSAAFDTQYF. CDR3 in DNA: TGTGCCAGCAGCTCAGCGGCATTTGATACGCAGTATTTT.

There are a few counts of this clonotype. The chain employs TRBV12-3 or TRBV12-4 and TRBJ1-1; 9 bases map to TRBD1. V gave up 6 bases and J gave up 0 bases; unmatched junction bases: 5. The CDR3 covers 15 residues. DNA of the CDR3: TGTGCCAGCAGACGCGGACAGGGGATGAACACTGAAGCTTTCTTT. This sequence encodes CASRRGQGMNTEAFF.

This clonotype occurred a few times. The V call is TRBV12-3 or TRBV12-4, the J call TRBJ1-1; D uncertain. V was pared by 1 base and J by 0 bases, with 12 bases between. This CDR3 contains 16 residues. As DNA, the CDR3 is TGTGCCAGCAGTTTAGGACGGCTACTTATGAACACTGAAGCTTTCTTT. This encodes CASSLGRLLMNTEAFF.

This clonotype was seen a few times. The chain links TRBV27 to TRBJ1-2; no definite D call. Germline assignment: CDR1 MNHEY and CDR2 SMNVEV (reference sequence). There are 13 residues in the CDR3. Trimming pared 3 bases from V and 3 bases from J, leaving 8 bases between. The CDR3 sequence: CASSFTQYYGYTF. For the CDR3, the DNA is TGTGCCAGCAGTTTCACCCAGTACTATGGCTACACCTTC.

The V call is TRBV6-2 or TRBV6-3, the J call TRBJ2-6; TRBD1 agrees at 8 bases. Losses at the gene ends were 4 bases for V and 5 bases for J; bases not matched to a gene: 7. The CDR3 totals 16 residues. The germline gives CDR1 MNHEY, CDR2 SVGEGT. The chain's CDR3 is CASSWDRWLWANVLTF. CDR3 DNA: TGTGCCAGCAGTTGGGACAGGTGGCTCTGGGCCAACGTCCTGACTTTC.

CDR3 amino acids: CSARRLMNTEAFF. As DNA, the CDR3 is TGCAGTGCTAGGAGATTAATGAACACTGAAGCTTTCTTT. The chain recombines TRBV20-1 with TRBJ1-1, with no clear D. V gave up 3 bases and J gave up 0 bases, with 8 bases separating them. Looked up from germline, CDR1 is DFQATT and CDR2 is SNEGSKA (reference sequence). The CDR3 is 13 amino acids.

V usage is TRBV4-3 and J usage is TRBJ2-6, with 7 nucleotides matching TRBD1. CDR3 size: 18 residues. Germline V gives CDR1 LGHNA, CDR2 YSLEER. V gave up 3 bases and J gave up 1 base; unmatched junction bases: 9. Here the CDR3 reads CASSHEPGTASGANVLTF. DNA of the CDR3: TGCGCCAGCAGCCATGAACCTGGGACAGCGTCTGGGGCCAACGTCCTGACTTTC.